This T cell receptor (beta chain) was found in a study of cytomegalovirus exposure and HLA in healthy donors. Study results and caveats: Most likely, a cluster of highly shared sequence variants arose as a sequencing artifact. Near-uniform donor sequencing depth was presumed by presence/absence analyses.

Samples came from healthy bone marrow donors. This CDR3 region has 15 residues. Germline loops: CDR1 MNHEY, CDR2 SMNVEV (reference sequence). V was clipped by 5 bases and J by 5 bases; unmatched bases: 5. The PCR made use of 60 Vbeta and 13 Jbeta primers. Sequenced by immunoSEQ multiplex PCR; TCRdb stores in-frame clones only, minus some. The sample yields approximately 100,000 clones, roughly 79% seen once. A remark on this clone: Its target is not known.

The chain uses TRBV27 and TRBJ2-2; the match to TRBD2 covers 10 bases. This clonotype was obtained from a woman aged 40 to 50 in good health and CMV-seronegative. Sequencing input: PBMCs. In DNA, the CDR3 is TGTGCCAGCAGTCTCGCTAGCGGGAGAACCGGGGAGCTGTTTTTT. Its protein product is CASSLASGRTGELFF.